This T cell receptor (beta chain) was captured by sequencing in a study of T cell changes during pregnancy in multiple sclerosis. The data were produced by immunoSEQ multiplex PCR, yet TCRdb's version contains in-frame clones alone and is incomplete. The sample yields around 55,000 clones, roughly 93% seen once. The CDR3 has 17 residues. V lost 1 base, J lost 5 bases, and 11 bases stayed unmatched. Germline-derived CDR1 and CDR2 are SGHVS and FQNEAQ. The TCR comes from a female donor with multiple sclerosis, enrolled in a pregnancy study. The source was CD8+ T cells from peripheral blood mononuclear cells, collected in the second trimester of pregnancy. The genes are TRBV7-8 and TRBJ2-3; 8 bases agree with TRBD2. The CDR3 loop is CASSLDRSGRSKDTQYF. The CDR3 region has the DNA TGTGCCAGCAGCTTAGATCGGAGCGGGAGATCTAAAGATACGCAGTATTTT.